The source of this T cell receptor beta chain is a study of T cell responses to AZD1222 COVID-19 vaccine. Study-level points and caveats: Baseline serology detected seropositivity in only a handful of AZD1222 recipients. Vaccination with two AZD1222 doses was followed by a rise in Spike-specific TCR breadth and depth.

About this clone itself: The antigen is undetermined.

V trimming: 3 bases; J trimming: 1 base; junction bases outside the gene matches: 3. Germline CDR1 is MRHNA and CDR2 is SNTAGT. The CDR3 consists of 15 residues. Assay used: immunoSEQ multiplex PCR; TCRdb lists only in-frame clones, some missing. The sample records 100,000 or so clones, around 96% being singletons. The starting material was peripheral blood, obtained on day 0 of AZD1222 vaccination. This TCR was sampled from an adult in good health. The V call is TRBV6-4, the J call TRBJ2-3, with TRBD2 matching over 8 bases. The CDR3 sequence: CASSEAGDGTDTQYF. As DNA, the CDR3 is TGTGCCAGCAGTGAAGCGGGGGATGGCACAGATACGCAGTATTTT.